This TCR beta chain was documented in a study of T-cell reconstitution after alpha-beta-depleted transplantation in children (dated by TCRdb to between 2015 and 2016). At the level of the whole study: T-cell immune reconstitution after TCRalphabeta/CD19-depleted allogeneic hematopoietic cell transplantation in children was quantitatively tracked in the study by means of TCR repertoire profiling. General study outcomes and caveats: Over subsequent months, a decline in hyperexpanded clone frequencies was noted, and after one year, T-cell counts and TCRbeta diversity were mostly ascribed to newly produced T cells. In some patients, high TCRbeta diversity at day 60 was attributed to recipient T cells and intrathymic progenitors that had survived conditioning. About two months after transplant, the apparently early recovery of alphabetaT-cell counts reportedly depended on just several hundred clones that had expanded rapidly and came from non-depleted graft cells.

With regard to this clonotype: Which antigen it targets is not known. One base away there is no much larger clone; base qualities are not given.

According to the study, the label for this sample's treatment or condition signals: allogeneic hematopoietic cell transplantation with graft depleted of TCRalphabeta T cells and CD19 B cells. Transplant recipients were children who received TCRalphabeta/CD19-depleted allogeneic hematopoietic cell grafts. Library preparation employed PCR. Sequencing used an Illumina HiSeq 2500. TCR library preparation used molecular barcoding, with unique molecular identifiers applied to normalize quantification of the TCRbeta repertoire. Using fastp trimming at Q25 and MiXCR clonotype assembly, TCRdb reanalyzed the public sequencing data and kept in-frame beta chains. Duplicate CDR3 protein sequences are folded into a single record with the most common DNA and genes. Recorded for this sample are roughly 98,000 distinct CDR3 sequences; about a sixth of them occurred a single time. Jointly, the top ten make up less than 20% of the sample.

The CDR3, cysteine through phenylalanine, is 13 amino acids long. This entry keeps only the CDR3 DNA: 39 bases, framed from base 1. V loses 6 bases of germline sequence and J loses 8 bases, and the interval between the two ends is 19 bases. The germline V gene (reference sequence) gives CDR1 as DFQATT and CDR2 as SNEGSKA. The starting material was PBMCs, mostly from graft donor cells, obtained 180 days after TCRalphabeta/CD19-depleted stem cell transplant. In this chain, TRBV20-1 is recombined with TRBJ1-2; perhaps TRBD1 is the D gene, with 6 bases matching. The receptor was derived from a male patient between 2 and 9 years old who had a stem cell transplant for acute lymphoblastic leukemia, so the T cells may come from the graft donor. The sequenced DNA is TGCAGTGCAGTGCGACGGGGGGGCTGGGGCTACACCTTC. It translates to CSAVRRGGWGYTF.